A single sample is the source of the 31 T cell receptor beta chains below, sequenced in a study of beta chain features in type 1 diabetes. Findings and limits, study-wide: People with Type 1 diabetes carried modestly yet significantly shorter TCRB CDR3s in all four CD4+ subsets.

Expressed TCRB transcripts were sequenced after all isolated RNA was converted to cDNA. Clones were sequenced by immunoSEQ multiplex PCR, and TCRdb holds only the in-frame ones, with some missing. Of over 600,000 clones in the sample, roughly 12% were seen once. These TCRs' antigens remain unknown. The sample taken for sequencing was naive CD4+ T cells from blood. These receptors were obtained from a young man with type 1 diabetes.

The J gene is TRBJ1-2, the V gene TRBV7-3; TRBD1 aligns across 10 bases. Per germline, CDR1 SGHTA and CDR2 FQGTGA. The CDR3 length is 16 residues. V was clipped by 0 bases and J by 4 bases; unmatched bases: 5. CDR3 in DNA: TGTGCCAGCAGCTTAACGGGACAGGGGCCGCCCTATGGCTACACCTTC. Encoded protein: CASSLTGQGPPYGYTF. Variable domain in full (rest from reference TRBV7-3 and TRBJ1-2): GAGVSQTPSNKVTEKGKYVELRCDPISGHTALYWYRQSLGQGPEFLIYFQGTGAADDSGLPNDRFFAVRPEGSVSTLKIQRTERGDSAVYLCASSLTGQGPPYGYTFGSGTRLTVV.

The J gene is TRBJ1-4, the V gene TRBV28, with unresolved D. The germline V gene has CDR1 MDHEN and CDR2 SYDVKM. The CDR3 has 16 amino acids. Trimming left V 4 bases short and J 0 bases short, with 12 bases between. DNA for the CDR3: TGTGCCAGCAGTTCTCCAGGAGGGCCAACTAATGAAAAACTGTTTTTT. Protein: CASSSPGGPTNEKLFF.

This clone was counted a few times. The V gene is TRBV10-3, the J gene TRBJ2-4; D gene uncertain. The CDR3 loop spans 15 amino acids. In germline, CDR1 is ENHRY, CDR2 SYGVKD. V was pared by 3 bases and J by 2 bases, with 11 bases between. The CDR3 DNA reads TGTGCCATCAGTGAATTGGGCACCCCCAAAAACATTCAGTACTTC. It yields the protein CAISELGTPKNIQYF.

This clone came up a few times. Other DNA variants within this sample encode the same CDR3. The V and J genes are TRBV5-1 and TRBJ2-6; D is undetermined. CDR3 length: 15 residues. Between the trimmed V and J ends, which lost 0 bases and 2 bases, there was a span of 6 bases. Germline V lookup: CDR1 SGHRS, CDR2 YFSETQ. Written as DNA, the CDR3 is TGCGCCAGCAGCTTGGGTGGCGCTGGGGCCAACGTCCTGACTTTC. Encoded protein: CASSLGGAGANVLTF.

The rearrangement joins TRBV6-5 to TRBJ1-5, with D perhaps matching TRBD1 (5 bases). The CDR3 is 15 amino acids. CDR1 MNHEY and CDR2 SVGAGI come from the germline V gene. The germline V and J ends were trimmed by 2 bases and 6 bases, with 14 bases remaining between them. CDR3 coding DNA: TGTGCCAGCAGTTACGACGGGGGTCAGGGTCAGCCCCAGCATTTT. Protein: CASSYDGGQGQPQHF.

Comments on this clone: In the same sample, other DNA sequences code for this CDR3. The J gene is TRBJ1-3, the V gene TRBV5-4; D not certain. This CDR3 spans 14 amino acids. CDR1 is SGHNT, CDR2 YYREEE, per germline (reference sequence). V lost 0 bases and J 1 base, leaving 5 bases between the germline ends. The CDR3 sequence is CASSLGGSGNTIYF. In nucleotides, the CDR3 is TGTGCCAGCAGCTTGGGAGGTTCTGGAAACACCATATATTTT.

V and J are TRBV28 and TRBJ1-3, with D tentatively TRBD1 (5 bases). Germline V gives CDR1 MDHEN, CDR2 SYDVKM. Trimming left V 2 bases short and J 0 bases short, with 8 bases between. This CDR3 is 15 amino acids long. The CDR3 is CASSLDSNSGNTIYF. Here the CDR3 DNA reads TGTGCCAGCAGTTTAGACAGCAACTCTGGAAACACCATATATTTT.

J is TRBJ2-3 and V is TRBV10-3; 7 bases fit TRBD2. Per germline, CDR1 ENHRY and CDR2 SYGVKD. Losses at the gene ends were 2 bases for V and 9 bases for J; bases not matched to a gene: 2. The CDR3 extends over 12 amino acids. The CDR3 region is CAISEASGTQYF. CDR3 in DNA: TGTGCCATCAGTGAGGCTAGCGGAACGCAGTATTTT.

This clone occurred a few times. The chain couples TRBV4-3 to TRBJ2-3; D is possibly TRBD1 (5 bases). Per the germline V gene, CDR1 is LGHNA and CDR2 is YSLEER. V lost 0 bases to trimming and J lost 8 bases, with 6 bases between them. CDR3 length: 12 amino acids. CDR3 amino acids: CASSQDQGTQYF. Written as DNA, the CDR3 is TGCGCCAGCAGCCAAGATCAGGGTACGCAGTATTTT.

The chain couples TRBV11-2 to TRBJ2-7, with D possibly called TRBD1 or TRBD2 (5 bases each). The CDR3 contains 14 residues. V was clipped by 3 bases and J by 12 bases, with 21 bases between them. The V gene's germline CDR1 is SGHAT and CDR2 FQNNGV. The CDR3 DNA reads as TGTGCCAGCAGCTTGACTAACCGGGACCCGCGTCGGTACTTC. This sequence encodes CASSLTNRDPRRYF.

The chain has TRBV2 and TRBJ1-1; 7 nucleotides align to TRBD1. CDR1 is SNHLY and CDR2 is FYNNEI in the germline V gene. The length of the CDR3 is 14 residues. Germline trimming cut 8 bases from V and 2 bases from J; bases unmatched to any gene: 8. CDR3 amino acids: CASLETGRNTEAFF. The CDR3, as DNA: TGTGCCAGCCTGGAGACAGGGCGAAACACTGAAGCTTTCTTT.

CDR3 sequence (DNA): TGTGCCAGCAGTTCCGGTCAAGCTTACAATGAGCAGTTCTTC. The encoded protein is CASSSGQAYNEQFF. This rearrangement joins TRBV28 to TRBJ2-1; no definite D call. CDR1 and CDR2 from the germline V gene are MDHEN and SYDVKM. Between the trimmed V and J ends, which lost 4 bases and 4 bases, there was a span of 11 bases. The CDR3 length is 14 residues. Based on the CDR3 plus reference TRBV28 and TRBJ2-1, the full variable domain is DVKVTQSSRYLVKRTGEKVFLECVQDMDHENMFWYRQDPGLGLRLIYFSYDVKMKEKGDIPEGYSVSREKKERFSLILESASTNQTSMYLCASSSGQAYNEQFFGPGTRLTVL.

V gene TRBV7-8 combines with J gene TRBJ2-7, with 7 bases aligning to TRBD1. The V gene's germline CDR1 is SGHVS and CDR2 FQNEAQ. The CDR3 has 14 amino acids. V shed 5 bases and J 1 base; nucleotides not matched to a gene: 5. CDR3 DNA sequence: TGTGCCAGCAGCGGTCAACAGGGGTCCTACGAGCAGTACTTC. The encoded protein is CASSGQQGSYEQYF.

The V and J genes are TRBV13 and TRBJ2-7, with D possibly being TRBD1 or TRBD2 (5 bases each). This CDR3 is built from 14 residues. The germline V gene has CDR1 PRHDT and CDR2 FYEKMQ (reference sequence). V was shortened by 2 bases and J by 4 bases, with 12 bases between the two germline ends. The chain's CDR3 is CASSLLGETYEQYF. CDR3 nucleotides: TGTGCCAGCAGCTTATTAGGGGAGACTTACGAGCAGTACTTC.

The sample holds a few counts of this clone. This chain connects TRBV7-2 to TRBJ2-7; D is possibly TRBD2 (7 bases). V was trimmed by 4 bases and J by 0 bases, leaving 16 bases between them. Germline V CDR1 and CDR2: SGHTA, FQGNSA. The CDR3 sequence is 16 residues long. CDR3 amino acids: CASSSGHGGLSYEQYF. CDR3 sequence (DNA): TGTGCCAGCAGCTCCGGCCACGGGGGGCTCTCCTACGAGCAGTACTTC.

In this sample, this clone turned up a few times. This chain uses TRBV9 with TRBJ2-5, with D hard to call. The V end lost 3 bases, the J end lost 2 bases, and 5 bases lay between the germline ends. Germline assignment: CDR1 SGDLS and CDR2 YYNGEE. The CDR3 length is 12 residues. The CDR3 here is CASSAGQETQYF. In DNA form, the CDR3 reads TGTGCCAGCAGCGCCGGACAAGAGACCCAGTACTTC.

CDR3 in DNA: TGTGCCAGCAGTTACTCGTGGGGGTCAGGGAGGGAGACCCAGTACTTC. Translating it yields CASSYSWGSGRETQYF. J is TRBJ2-5 and V is TRBV6-5, with a possible D match to TRBD2 (6 bases). Germline CDR1 reads MNHEY; CDR2 reads SVGAGI. Deletions cut 0 bases from V and 5 bases from J, with 16 bases between. CDR3 size: 16 residues.

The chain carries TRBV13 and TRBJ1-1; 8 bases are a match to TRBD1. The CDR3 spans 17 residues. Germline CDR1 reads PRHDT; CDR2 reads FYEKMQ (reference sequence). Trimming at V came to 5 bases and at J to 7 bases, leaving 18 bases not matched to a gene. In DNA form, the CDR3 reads TGTGCCAGCAGCCGTGAGGCGGGAAGCAGGGGGCAAGGTGAAGCTTTCTTT. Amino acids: CASSREAGSRGQGEAFF.

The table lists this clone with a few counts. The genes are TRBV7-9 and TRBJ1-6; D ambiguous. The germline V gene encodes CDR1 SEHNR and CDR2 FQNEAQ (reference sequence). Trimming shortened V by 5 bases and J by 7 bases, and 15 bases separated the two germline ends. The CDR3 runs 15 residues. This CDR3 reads CASSPGPRGNSPLHF. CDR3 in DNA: TGTGCCAGCAGCCCCGGGCCCAGAGGAAATTCACCCCTCCACTTT. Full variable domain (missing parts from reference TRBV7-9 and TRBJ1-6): DTGVSQNPRHKITKRGQNVTFRCDPISEHNRLYWYRQTLGQGPEFLTYFQNEAQLEKSRLLSDRFSAERPKGSFSTLEIQRTEQGDSAMYLCASSPGPRGNSPLHFGNGTRLTVT.

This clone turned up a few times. DNA of the CDR3: TGTGCCAGCAGCGTGGGGACAGGGGACGGAAACACCATATATTTT. This codes for CASSVGTGDGNTIYF. The J gene is TRBJ1-3, the V gene TRBV9, with TRBD1 matching 10 bases. The CDR3 has 15 residues. Unmatched junction bases numbered 3, after V lost 2 bases and J lost 4 bases. CDR1 SGDLS and CDR2 YYNGEE come from the germline V gene.

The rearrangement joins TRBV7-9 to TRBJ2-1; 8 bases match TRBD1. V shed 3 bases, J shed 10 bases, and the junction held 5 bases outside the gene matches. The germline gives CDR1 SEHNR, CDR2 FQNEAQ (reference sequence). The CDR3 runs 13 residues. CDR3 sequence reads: CASSFPGQGEQFF. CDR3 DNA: TGTGCCAGCAGCTTCCCAGGACAGGGCGAGCAGTTCTTC.

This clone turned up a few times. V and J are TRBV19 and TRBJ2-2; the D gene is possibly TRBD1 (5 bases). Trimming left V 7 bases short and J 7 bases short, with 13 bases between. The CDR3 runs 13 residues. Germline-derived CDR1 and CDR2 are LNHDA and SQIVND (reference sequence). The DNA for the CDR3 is TGTGCCAGTATGGACATAGGATTCGGGGAGCTGTTTTTT. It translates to CASMDIGFGELFF.

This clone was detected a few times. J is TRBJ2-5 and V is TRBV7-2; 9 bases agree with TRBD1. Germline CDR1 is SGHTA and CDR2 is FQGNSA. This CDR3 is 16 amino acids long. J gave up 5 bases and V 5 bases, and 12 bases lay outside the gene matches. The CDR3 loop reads CASSTSGTGNEETQYF. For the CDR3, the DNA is TGTGCCAGCAGCACGTCCGGGACAGGGAATGAGGAGACCCAGTACTTC.

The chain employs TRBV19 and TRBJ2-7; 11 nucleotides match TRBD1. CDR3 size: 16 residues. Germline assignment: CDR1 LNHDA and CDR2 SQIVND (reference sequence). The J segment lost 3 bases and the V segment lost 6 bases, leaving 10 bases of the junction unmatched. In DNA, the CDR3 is TGTGCCAGTAGCAAAGAGGCCGGGACAGGGGGCTACGAGCAGTACTTC. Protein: CASSKEAGTGGYEQYF.

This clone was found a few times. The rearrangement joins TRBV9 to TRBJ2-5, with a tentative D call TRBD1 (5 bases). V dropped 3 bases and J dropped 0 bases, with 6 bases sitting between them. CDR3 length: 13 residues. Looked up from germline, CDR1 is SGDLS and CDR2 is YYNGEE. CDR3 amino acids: CASSEDNQETQYF. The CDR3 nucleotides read TGTGCCAGCAGCGAGGACAACCAAGAGACCCAGTACTTC.

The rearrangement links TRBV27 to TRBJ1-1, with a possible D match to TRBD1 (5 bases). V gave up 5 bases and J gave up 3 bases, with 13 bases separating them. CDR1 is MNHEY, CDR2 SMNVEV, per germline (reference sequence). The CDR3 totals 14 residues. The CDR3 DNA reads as TGTGCCAGCAGTCCAATACAGGAGTACACTGAAGCTTTCTTT. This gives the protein CASSPIQEYTEAFF.

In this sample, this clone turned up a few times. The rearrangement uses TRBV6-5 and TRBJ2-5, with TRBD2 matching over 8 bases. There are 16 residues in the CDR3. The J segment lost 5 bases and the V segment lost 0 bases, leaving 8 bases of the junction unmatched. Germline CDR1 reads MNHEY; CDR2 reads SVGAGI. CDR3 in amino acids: CASSYSGGGNAETQYF. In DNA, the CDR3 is TGTGCCAGCAGTTACTCGGGCGGGGGGAATGCGGAGACCCAGTACTTC.

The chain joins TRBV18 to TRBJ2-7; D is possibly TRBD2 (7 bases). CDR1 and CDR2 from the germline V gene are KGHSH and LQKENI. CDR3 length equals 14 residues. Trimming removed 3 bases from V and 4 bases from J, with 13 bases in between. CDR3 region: CASSPGGGTYEQYF. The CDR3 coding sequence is TGTGCCAGCTCACCGGGAGGGGGTACGTACGAGCAGTACTTC.

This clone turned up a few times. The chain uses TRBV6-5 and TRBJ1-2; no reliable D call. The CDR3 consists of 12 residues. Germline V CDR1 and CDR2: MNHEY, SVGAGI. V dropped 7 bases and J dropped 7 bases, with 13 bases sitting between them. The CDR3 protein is CASTNPGLGYTF. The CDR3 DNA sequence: TGTGCCAGCACCAATCCCGGGCTTGGCTACACCTTC.

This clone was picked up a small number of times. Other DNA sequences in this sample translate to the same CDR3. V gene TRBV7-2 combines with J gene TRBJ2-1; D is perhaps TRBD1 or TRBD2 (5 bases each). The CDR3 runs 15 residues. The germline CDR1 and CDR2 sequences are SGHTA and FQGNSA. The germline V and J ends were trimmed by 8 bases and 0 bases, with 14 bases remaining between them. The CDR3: CASRTGGSSYNEQFF. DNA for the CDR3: TGTGCCAGCCGGACTGGGGGTAGCTCCTACAATGAGCAGTTCTTC.

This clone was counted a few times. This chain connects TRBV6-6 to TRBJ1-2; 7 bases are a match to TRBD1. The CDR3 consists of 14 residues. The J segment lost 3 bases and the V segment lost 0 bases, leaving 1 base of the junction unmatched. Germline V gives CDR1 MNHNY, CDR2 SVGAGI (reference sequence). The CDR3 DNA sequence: TGTGCCAGCAGTTACTCCAGGGGGGACTATGGCTACACCTTC. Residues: CASSYSRGDYGYTF.